This TCR beta chain was captured by sequencing in a study of blood T cells in healthy people across ages. About the research overall: Template switching recovered approximately one barcoded beta molecule for every two T cells.

General study findings and limits: Higher diversity and more naive CD4+ cells were features of long-lived donors, compared to aged donors.

This clonotype was recorded once. Antigen: not known. Sequence at one end of the junction differs from germline and may be a read error. With a J-beta primer mix and a sample-barcoded 5' primer, a second PCR ran about 6 to 11 cycles. Researchers report that a template-switch adaptor with 12 random nucleotides tagged each cDNA molecule. TCRdb redid the calling of the 5' RACE reads with MiXCR, one entry per CDR3 protein. This sample has about 1,400,000 distinct CDR3 sequences, with 35% to 45% found just once. The CDR3 length is 15 residues. CDR1 and CDR2 from the germline V gene are SQVTM and ANQGSEA. V is TRBV29-1 and J is TRBJ2-1; 8 positions agree with TRBD2. The sample was blood. The clonotype originates from a woman aged 18-29 years in good health. CDR3 in amino acids: CNVIPGLGSHNEQFF. CDR3 nucleotides: TGCAACGTTATTCCGGGACTAGGATCCCACAATGAGCAGTTCTTC.